The 32 T cell receptor beta chains below come from one sample, sequenced in a study of CD8 T cells in Susac syndrome (dated by TCRdb to between 2018 and 2020). The method was the immunoSEQ multiplex PCR assay. RNA was extracted using the RNeasy kit, and roughly 0.45 to 1 microgram was reverse transcribed with random hexamers. The public reads were reanalyzed by TCRdb: fastp trimming at Q25, MiXCR alignment, in-frame beta chains only. CDR3 protein sequences are deduplicated, and each keeps its most common genes and DNA. Within this sample are about 180,000 distinct CDR3 sequences, with approximately 95% of them counted one time only. The ten biggest clones cover approximately 0.12% of the sample. The specimen was CD4+ T cells from PBMCs. These receptors came from a human donor with Susac syndrome.

The CDR3 DNA is TGTGCCAGCAGCTTTACGTCAGGAGGTGTGAACACTGAAGCTTTCTTT. This codes for CASSFTSGGVNTEAFF. This sequence joins TRBV7-2 and TRBJ1-1; D unresolved. CDR1 is SGHTA, CDR2 FQGNSA, per germline. The CDR3 runs to 16 residues. Deletions cut 3 bases from V and 0 bases from J, with 14 bases between. The full variable domain, with the rest looked up from reference TRBV7-2 and TRBJ1-1, is GAGVSQSPSNKVTEKGKDVELRCDPISGHTALYWYRQSLGQGLEFLIYFQGNSAPDKSGLPSDRFSAERTGGSVSTLTIQRTQQEDSAVYLCASSFTSGGVNTEAFFGQGTRLTVV.

This chain uses TRBV4-2 with TRBJ1-6; 8 nucleotides match TRBD1. Trimming removed 3 bases from V and 10 bases from J; junction bases left unmatched: 11. This CDR3 spans 16 amino acids. In germline, CDR1 is LGHNA, CDR2 YNFKEQ. CDR3 amino acids: CASSQDGQGRGSPLHF. In nucleotides, the CDR3 is TGTGCCAGCAGCCAGGACGGACAGGGTAGGGGATCACCCCTCCACTTT.

Only one count was recorded for this clonotype. The rearrangement uses TRBV24-1 and TRBJ1-2, with 8 positions matching TRBD1. CDR3 length: 14 amino acids. Trimming removed 4 bases from V and 1 base from J; junction bases left unmatched: 1. Germline CDR1 reads KGHDR; CDR2 reads SFDVKD. The DNA of the CDR3 is TGTGCCACCAGTGACAGGGGGCGTAACTATGGCTACACCTTC. Translated, it gives CATSDRGRNYGYTF.

The J gene is TRBJ2-5, the V gene TRBV9; 10 bases are a match to TRBD2. From germline, CDR1 is SGDLS and CDR2 YYNGEE. With 10 bases clipped from V and 4 bases from J, the junction kept 13 bases outside the gene matches. CDR3 length: 15 residues. In nucleotides, the CDR3 is TGTGCCTCCACTTCTAGCGGGAGCGGTCGAGAGACCCAGTACTTC. Its translation: CASTSSGSGRETQYF.

Only a few counts were recorded for this clonotype. The chain joins TRBV19 to TRBJ1-5; D is possibly TRBD1 (5 bases). The CDR3 length is 14 residues. The germline gives CDR1 LNHDA, CDR2 SQIVND (reference sequence). Between the trimmed V and J ends, which lost 4 bases and 1 base, there was a span of 8 bases. The CDR3 reads CASSSQGSNQPQHF. CDR3 DNA sequence: TGTGCCAGTAGTAGTCAGGGAAGCAATCAGCCCCAGCATTTT.

This rearrangement joins TRBV5-1 to TRBJ2-7; unclear D gene. The CDR3 consists of 15 residues. In germline, CDR1 is SGHRS, CDR2 YFSETQ. Trimming shortened V by 1 base and J by 7 bases, and 18 bases separated the two germline ends. CDR3 nucleotides: TGCGCCAGCAGCTTGCTGGCTGAGTCCTCGGGTGAGCAGTACTTC. Translation gives CASSLLAESSGEQYF.

V gene TRBV5-1 combines with J gene TRBJ2-3; the D is unclear. The CDR3 is 12 amino acids. V gave up 0 bases and J gave up 4 bases, with 3 bases separating them. Germline V gene lookup returns CDR1 SGHRS and CDR2 YFSETQ. CDR3 amino acids: CASSLASDTQYF. CDR3 sequence (DNA): TGCGCCAGCAGCTTGGCCTCAGATACGCAGTATTTT. Together with reference TRBV5-1 and TRBJ2-3, the CDR3 gives the full variable domain: KAGVTQTPRYLIKTRGQQVTLSCSPISGHRSVSWYQQTPGQGLQFLFEYFSETQRNKGNFPGRFSGRQFSNSRSEMNVSTLELGDSALYLCASSLASDTQYFGPGTRLTVL.

V and J are TRBV27 and TRBJ1-6, with D unclear. The CDR3 runs to 13 residues. Per germline, CDR1 MNHEY and CDR2 SMNVEV (reference sequence). V dropped 4 bases and J dropped 9 bases, with 10 bases sitting between them. The DNA of the CDR3 is TGTGCCAGCAGTTCGGGGTCCGGTTCACCCCTCCACTTT. Translated, it gives CASSSGSGSPLHF.

The rearrangement uses TRBV20-1 and TRBJ2-2, with D unresolved. The CDR3 is 14 amino acids. The germline V gene has CDR1 DFQATT and CDR2 SNEGSKA (reference sequence). Trimming left V 1 base short and J 2 bases short, with 8 bases between. The DNA of the CDR3 is TGCAGTGCTAGAGTGGGTCTTAACACCGGGGAGCTGTTTTTT. This sequence encodes CSARVGLNTGELFF.

The gene calls are TRBV7-2 and TRBJ1-1, with 9 nucleotides matching TRBD1. V was pared by 5 bases and J by 3 bases, with 4 bases of the junction left unmatched. The germline gives CDR1 SGHTA, CDR2 FQGNSA. The CDR3 sequence is 14 residues long. CDR3 in DNA: TGTGCCAGCAGCCCGGGACAGGGACACACTGAAGCTTTCTTT. Translating gives CASSPGQGHTEAFF.

J is TRBJ2-7 and V is TRBV19; possible D gene TRBD1, 6 bases. CDR3 length: 14 residues. CDR1 is LNHDA and CDR2 is SQIVND in the germline V gene (reference sequence). Trimming left V 7 bases short and J 0 bases short, with 13 bases between. The CDR3 here is CASKSGRGSYEQYF. The DNA for the CDR3 is TGTGCCAGTAAATCGGGCAGGGGCTCCTACGAGCAGTACTTC.

This clonotype appeared a single time. V is TRBV28 and J is TRBJ2-7; D remains unclear. The ends were cut back, 6 bases at V and 13 bases at J, with 22 bases in the middle. The CDR3 has 13 amino acids. The germline CDR1 and CDR2 sequences are MDHEN and SYDVKM. The CDR3 DNA reads as TGTGCCAGCAGCTCACCCCCACTCCCTGGCCGCTACTTC. Translation gives CASSSPPLPGRYF. Variable domain in full (rest from reference TRBV28 and TRBJ2-7): DVKVTQSSRYLVKRTGEKVFLECVQDMDHENMFWYRQDPGLGLRLIYFSYDVKMKEKGDIPEGYSVSREKKERFSLILESASTNQTSMYLCASSSPPLPGRYFGPGTRLTVT.

J is TRBJ2-3 and V is TRBV20-1; no reliable D call. The CDR3 is made up of 14 amino acids. From germline, CDR1 is DFQATT and CDR2 SNEGSKA (reference sequence). V lost 1 base to trimming and J lost 0 bases, with 8 bases between them. CDR3 in DNA: TGCAGTGCTAGAGTCCAGACTAGCACAGATACGCAGTATTTT. Its protein product is CSARVQTSTDTQYF.

This chain joins TRBV28 and TRBJ2-7; D possibly corresponds to TRBD2 (6 bases). The germline V gene encodes CDR1 MDHEN and CDR2 SYDVKM. This CDR3 region has 13 residues. V gave up 4 bases and J gave up 3 bases, with 10 bases separating them. The CDR3 DNA reads TGTGCCAGCAGTTCCGGGAGTGGCTACGAGCAGTACTTC. It specifies CASSSGSGYEQYF.

V usage is TRBV20-1 and J usage is TRBJ1-4; perhaps TRBD1 as D (5 bases). Germline loops: CDR1 DFQATT, CDR2 SNEGSKA (reference sequence). The CDR3 runs to 13 residues. Between the trimmed V and J ends, which lost 7 bases and 7 bases, there was a span of 16 bases. CDR3 loop: CSVRRVQGEKLFF. The DNA for the CDR3 is TGCAGTGTACGGAGAGTTCAGGGTGAAAAACTGTTTTTT.

The chain combines TRBV7-8 with TRBJ1-5; maybe TRBD1 (5 bases). CDR3 length: 15 residues. Trimming stripped 4 bases from V and 0 bases from J, with 10 bases between. Germline V gives CDR1 SGHVS, CDR2 FQNEAQ. The CDR3 DNA follows: TGTGCCAGCAGCTCAGACAGTTATAGCAATCAGCCCCAGCATTTT. Protein product: CASSSDSYSNQPQHF.

V and J are TRBV6-1 and TRBJ2-7; 7 bases are shared with TRBD1. The CDR3 has 13 amino acids. Germline V lookup: CDR1 MNHNS, CDR2 SASEGT. V shed 7 bases and J 3 bases; nucleotides not matched to a gene: 6. Written as DNA, the CDR3 is TGTGCCAGCATCGACAGGGCGCTCTACGAGCAGTACTTC. Amino acids: CASIDRALYEQYF.

The chain has TRBV27 and TRBJ1-3, with TRBD1 as a possible D gene (5 bases). Germline V lookup: CDR1 MNHEY, CDR2 SMNVEV (reference sequence). The CDR3 consists of 13 residues. The ends were cut back, 3 bases at V and 4 bases at J, with 7 bases in the middle. CDR3 region: CASSFGGGNTIYF. The CDR3, as DNA: TGTGCCAGCAGTTTTGGGGGGGGAAACACCATATATTTT.

The chain employs TRBV5-1 and TRBJ2-5, with TRBD2 matching over 8 bases. This CDR3 comprises 14 residues. V dropped 7 bases and J dropped 3; count of bases not matched to a gene: 8. Germline V gene sequence: CDR1 SGHRS, CDR2 YFSETQ. In DNA form, the CDR3 reads TGCGCCAGCTCGGAGGTGACTAGCGAAGAGACCCAGTACTTC. It yields the protein CASSEVTSEETQYF.

This chain joins TRBV20-1 and TRBJ2-3, with 9 bases lining up with TRBD2. In germline, CDR1 is DFQATT, CDR2 SNEGSKA (reference sequence). The CDR3 has 13 amino acids. After removal of 2 bases from V and 4 bases from J, the junction contained 1 base not matched to a gene. The CDR3 nucleotides read TGCAGTGCTAGACTAGCGGGACCAGATACGCAGTATTTT. It codes for CSARLAGPDTQYF.

This chain connects TRBV29-1 to TRBJ2-5, with TRBD2 identical over 10 bases. V lost 3 bases, J lost 13 bases, and 11 bases stayed unmatched. Germline CDR1 and CDR2: SQVTM and ANQGSEA. The CDR3 loop spans 13 amino acids. The CDR3 spells CSVELGFSGGRYF. Here the CDR3 DNA reads TGCAGCGTTGAGCTCGGTTTTAGCGGGGGGCGGTACTTC.

The chain joins TRBV7-9 to TRBJ2-7; unclear D gene. V was shortened by 5 bases and J by 3 bases, with 11 bases between the two germline ends. This CDR3 comprises 13 residues. Germline V CDR1 and CDR2: SEHNR, FQNEAQ (reference sequence). Here the CDR3 reads CASSPPNLYEQYF. In DNA, the CDR3 is TGTGCCAGCAGCCCTCCGAACCTCTACGAGCAGTACTTC.

V gene TRBV28 combines with J gene TRBJ2-5, with 12 bases aligning to TRBD1. This CDR3 comprises 16 residues. Trimming removed 3 bases from V and 5 bases from J; junction bases left unmatched: 7. Per the germline V gene, CDR1 is MDHEN and CDR2 is SYDVKM. The CDR3 coding sequence is TGTGCCAGCAGTTTGTCCGGGACAGGGGGCCTGGAGACCCAGTACTTC. As protein: CASSLSGTGGLETQYF.

This clonotype came up once. The chain carries TRBV6-4 and TRBJ1-5, with D perhaps TRBD1 (5 bases). This CDR3 is built from 13 residues. V was pared by 6 bases and J by 7 bases, with 13 bases between. Germline CDR1 and CDR2: MRHNA and SNTAGT. CDR3 DNA: TGTGCCAGCAGCCAAAGGGGTGGACAGCCCCAGCATTTT. Encoded protein: CASSQRGGQPQHF.

The chain has TRBV18 and TRBJ2-1; TRBD1 agrees at 9 bases. The CDR3 sequence is 15 residues long. The trim removed 6 bases at V and 7 bases at J, leaving 10 bases unmatched. Germline CDR1 reads KGHSH; CDR2 reads LQKENI. CDR3 nucleotide sequence: TGTGCCAGCTCCCCTCCGGGACAGGGAGTTAATGAGCAGTTCTTC. It is translated as CASSPPGQGVNEQFF.

V is TRBV5-1 and J is TRBJ2-5; D gene unclear. Trimming removed 2 bases from V and 2 bases from J, with 16 bases in between. Germline V CDR1 and CDR2: SGHRS, YFSETQ. CDR3 length equals 16 residues. CDR3 sequence: CASSLRSFGQQETQYF. DNA of the CDR3: TGCGCCAGCAGCTTACGATCATTCGGGCAGCAAGAGACCCAGTACTTC.

The CDR3 sequence: CASSYRTGKETQYF. Written as DNA, the CDR3 is TGTGCCAGCAGCTACAGGACAGGGAAAGAGACCCAGTACTTC. The chain couples TRBV7-9 to TRBJ2-5, with 8 bases lining up with TRBD1. Unmatched junction bases numbered 4, after V lost 4 bases and J lost 3 bases. CDR1 is SEHNR and CDR2 is FQNEAQ in the germline V gene (reference sequence). The CDR3 contains 14 residues.

The chain has TRBV25-1 and TRBJ1-6, with 10 nucleotides matching TRBD1. The V gene's germline CDR1 is MGHDK and CDR2 SYGVNS. The J segment lost 7 bases and the V segment lost 5 bases, leaving 8 bases of the junction unmatched. The CDR3 contains 16 residues. The CDR3 is CASSPQTGGRNSPLHF. The DNA of the CDR3 is TGTGCCAGCAGTCCCCAGACAGGGGGCCGGAATTCACCCCTCCACTTT.

V usage is TRBV2 and J usage is TRBJ2-7, with D perhaps matching TRBD1 or TRBD2 (5 bases each). The CDR3 is 13 residues long. Germline values: CDR1 SNHLY, CDR2 FYNNEI. V lost 7 bases and J 2 bases, leaving 12 bases between the germline ends. CDR3: CASIRDGTYEQYF. CDR3 in DNA: TGTGCCAGCATTCGGGACGGAACCTACGAGCAGTACTTC.

The chain couples TRBV9 to TRBJ2-7, with D possibly TRBD1 on 5 matching bases. Trimming removed 0 bases from V and 6 bases from J, with 10 bases in between. Germline V CDR1 and CDR2: SGDLS, YYNGEE. The CDR3 has 13 amino acids. Written as DNA, the CDR3 is TGTGCCAGCAGCGTAGGGCAGGGAACCGAGCAGTACTTC. Its protein is CASSVGQGTEQYF.

The chain recombines TRBV7-3 with TRBJ2-2; D may be TRBD1 (6 bases). Germline V gene sequence: CDR1 SGHTA, CDR2 FQGTGA. This CDR3 has 16 residues. With 5 bases removed from V and 1 base from J, the gap between germline ends came to 14 bases. CDR3 sequence: CASSTRDNRNTGELFF. The CDR3 DNA reads TGTGCCAGCAGCACGAGGGACAACCGGAACACCGGGGAGCTGTTTTTT.

The chain couples TRBV30 to TRBJ1-5; D unclear. Trimming left V 3 bases short and J 11 bases short, with 20 bases between. The germline V gene encodes CDR1 GTSNPN and CDR2 SVGIG (reference sequence). The CDR3 sequence is 14 residues long. CDR3 nucleotide sequence: TGTGCCTGGAGCCGGGGATCCTCGGGAGGGTCCCAGCATTTT. Translation gives CAWSRGSSGGSQHF.